This TCR beta chain was found in a study of T-cell memory formation after mild COVID-19. Across the whole study: TCR clustering was largely donor specific.

TCRdb fed the 5' RACE reads into MiXCR, producing one record per CDR3 protein. This table has 140,000 to 150,000 distinct CDR3 sequences, roughly a quarter appearing once. Notes on the study in general: The study found contracting CD4+ clones mainly in CM and EM and contracting CD8+ clones in EMRA. The study detected some responding clones in pre-infection memory, suggesting cross-reactive memory joined.

The CDR3 consists of 12 residues. V trimming: 6 bases; J trimming: 6 bases; junction bases outside the gene matches: 2. Remarks on this clonotype: Its specificity is unknown.

Material for sequencing was PBMCs or a T cell subset sorted from them (not recorded which). This sequence originates from an adult woman who had mild COVID-19 (a few samples of this study predate the infection). Cell type and time point are not known. The chain joins TRBV12-3 or TRBV12-4 to TRBJ2-3; 8 bases align to TRBD2. CDR3 nucleotides: TGTGCCAGCAGCTGGACTAGCGATACGCAGTATTTT. This codes for CASSWTSDTQYF.